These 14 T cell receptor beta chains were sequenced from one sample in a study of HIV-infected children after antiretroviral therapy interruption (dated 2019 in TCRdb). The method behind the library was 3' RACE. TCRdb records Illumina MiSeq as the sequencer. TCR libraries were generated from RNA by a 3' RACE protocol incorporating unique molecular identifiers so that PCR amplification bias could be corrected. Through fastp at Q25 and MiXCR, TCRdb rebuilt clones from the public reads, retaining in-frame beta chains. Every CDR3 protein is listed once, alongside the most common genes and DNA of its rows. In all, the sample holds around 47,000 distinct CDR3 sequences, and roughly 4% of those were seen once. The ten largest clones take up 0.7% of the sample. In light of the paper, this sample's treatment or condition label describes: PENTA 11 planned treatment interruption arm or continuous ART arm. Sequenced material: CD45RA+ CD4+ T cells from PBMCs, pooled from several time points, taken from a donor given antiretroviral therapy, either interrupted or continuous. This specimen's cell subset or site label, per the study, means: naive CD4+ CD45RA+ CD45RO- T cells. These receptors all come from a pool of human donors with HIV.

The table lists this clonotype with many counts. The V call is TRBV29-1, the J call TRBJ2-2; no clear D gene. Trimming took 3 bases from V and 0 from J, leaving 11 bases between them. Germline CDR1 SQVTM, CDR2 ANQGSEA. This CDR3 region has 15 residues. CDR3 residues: CSVERQDANTGELFF. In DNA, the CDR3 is TGCAGCGTTGAGAGGCAGGACGCGAACACCGGGGAGCTGTTTTTT.

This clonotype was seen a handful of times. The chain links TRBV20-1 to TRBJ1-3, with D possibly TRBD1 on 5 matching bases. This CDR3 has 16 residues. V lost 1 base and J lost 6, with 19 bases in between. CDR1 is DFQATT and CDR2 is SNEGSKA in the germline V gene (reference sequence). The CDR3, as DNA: TGCAGTGCTAGAGGTTCGGGCCCCGGGGGGGTAAACACCATATATTTT. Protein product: CSARGSGPGGVNTIYF.

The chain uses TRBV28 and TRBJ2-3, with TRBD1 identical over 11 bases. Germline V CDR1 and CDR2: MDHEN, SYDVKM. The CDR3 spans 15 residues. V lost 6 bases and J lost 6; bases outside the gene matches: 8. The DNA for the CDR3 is TGTGCCAGCAGCCTCCGGACAGGGGGCGGTGATACGCAGTATTTT. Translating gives CASSLRTGGGDTQYF.

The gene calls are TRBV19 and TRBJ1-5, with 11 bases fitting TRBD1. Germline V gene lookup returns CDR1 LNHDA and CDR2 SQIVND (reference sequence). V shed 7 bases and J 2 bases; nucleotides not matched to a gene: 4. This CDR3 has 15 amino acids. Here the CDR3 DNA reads TGTGCCAGTAAAGGGACAGGGGGTCGCAATCAGCCCCAGCATTTT. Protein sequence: CASKGTGGRNQPQHF.

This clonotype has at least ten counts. CDR3 nucleotides: TGTGCCATCAGTGAGCAGCTTATGGGACAGGCCGACGGGGAGCAGTTCTTC. This gives the protein CAISEQLMGQADGEQFF. The genes are TRBV10-3 and TRBJ2-1; the match to TRBD1 covers 8 bases. Trimming removed 2 bases from V and 10 bases from J; junction bases left unmatched: 16. Germline CDR1 reads ENHRY; CDR2 reads SYGVKD. The CDR3 runs 17 residues.

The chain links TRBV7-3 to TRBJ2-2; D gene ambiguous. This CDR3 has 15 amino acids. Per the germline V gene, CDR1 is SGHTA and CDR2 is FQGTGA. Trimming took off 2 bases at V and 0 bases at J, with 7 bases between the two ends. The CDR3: CASSLGSSNTGELFF. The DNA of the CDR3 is TGTGCCAGCAGCTTAGGTAGTTCGAACACCGGGGAGCTGTTTTTT.

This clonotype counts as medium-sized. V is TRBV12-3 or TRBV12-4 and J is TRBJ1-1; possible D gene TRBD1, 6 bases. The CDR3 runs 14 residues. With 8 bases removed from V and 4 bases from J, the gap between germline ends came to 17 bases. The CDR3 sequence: CASRSGAGSTEAFF. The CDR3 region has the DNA TGTGCCAGCCGTTCAGGGGCAGGGAGCACTGAAGCTTTCTTT.

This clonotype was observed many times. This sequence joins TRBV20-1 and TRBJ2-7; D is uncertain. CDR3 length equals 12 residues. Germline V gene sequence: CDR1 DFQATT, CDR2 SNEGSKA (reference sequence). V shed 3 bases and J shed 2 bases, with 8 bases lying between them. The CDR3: CSASSGAYEQYF. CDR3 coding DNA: TGCAGTGCTAGCTCTGGGGCCTACGAGCAGTACTTC.

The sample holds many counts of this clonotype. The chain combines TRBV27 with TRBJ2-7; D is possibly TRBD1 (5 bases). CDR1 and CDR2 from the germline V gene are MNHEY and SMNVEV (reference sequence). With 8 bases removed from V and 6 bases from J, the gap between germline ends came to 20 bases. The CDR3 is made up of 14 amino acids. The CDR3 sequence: CASSRARTRGEQYF. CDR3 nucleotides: TGTGCCAGCTCTCGGGCTAGGACAAGGGGCGAGCAGTACTTC.

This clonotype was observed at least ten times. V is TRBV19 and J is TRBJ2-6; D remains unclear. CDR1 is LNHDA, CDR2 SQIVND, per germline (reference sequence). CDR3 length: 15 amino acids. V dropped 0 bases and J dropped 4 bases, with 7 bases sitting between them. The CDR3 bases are TGTGCCAGTAGTATAGAGGCGTGGGGGGCCAACGTCCTGACTTTC. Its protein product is CASSIEAWGANVLTF.

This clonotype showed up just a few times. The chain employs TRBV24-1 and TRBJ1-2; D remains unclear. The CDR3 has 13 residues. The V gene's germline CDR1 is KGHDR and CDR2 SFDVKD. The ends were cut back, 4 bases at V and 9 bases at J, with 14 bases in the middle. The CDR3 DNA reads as TGTGCCACCAGTGACTCTATGACTAGAAGCTACACCTTC. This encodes CATSDSMTRSYTF.

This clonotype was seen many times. The CDR3 DNA reads as TGTGCCAGCAGCGTAGTTGGAGGGGCAGGGAGGACAGATACGCAGTATTTT. Its protein is CASSVVGGAGRTDTQYF. The V gene is TRBV9, the J gene TRBJ2-3, with D possibly matching TRBD2 (6 bases). Germline CDR1 is SGDLS and CDR2 is YYNGEE. This CDR3 has 17 residues. Trimming stripped 0 bases from V and 3 bases from J, with 17 bases between.

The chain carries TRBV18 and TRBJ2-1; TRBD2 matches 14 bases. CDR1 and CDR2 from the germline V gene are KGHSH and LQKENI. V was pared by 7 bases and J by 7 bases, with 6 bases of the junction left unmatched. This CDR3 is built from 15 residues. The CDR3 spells CASFRTSGGKNEQFF. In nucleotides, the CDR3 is TGTGCCAGCTTCCGGACTAGCGGGGGGAAGAATGAGCAGTTCTTC.

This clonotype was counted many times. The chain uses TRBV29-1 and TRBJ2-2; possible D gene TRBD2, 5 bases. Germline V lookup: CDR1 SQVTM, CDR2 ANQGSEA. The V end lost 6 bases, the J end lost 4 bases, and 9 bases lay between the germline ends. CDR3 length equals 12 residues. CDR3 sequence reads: CSVTAGTGELFF. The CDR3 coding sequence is TGCAGCGTAACCGCGGGCACCGGGGAGCTGTTTTTT.